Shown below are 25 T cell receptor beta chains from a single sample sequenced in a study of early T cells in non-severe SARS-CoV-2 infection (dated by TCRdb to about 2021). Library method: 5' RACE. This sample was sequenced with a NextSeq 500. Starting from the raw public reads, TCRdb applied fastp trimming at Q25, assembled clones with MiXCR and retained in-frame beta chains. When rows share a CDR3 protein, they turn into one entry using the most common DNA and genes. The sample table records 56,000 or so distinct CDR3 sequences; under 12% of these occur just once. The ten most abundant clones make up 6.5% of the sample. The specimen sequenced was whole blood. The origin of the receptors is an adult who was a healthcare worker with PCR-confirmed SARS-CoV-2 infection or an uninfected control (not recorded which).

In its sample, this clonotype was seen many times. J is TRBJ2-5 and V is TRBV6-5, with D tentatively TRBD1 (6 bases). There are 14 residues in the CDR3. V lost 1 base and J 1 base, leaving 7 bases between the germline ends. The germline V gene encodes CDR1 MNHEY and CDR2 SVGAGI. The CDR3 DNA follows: TGTGCCAGCAGTTACTTGGACAGCCAAGAGACCCAGTACTTC. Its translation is CASSYLDSQETQYF.

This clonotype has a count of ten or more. The CDR3 here is CASSPTDPTGELFF. As DNA, the CDR3 is TGTGCCAGCTCACCGACCGACCCAACCGGGGAGCTGTTTTTT. V usage is TRBV18 and J usage is TRBJ2-2; the D is unclear. Germline assignment: CDR1 KGHSH and CDR2 LQKENI. This CDR3 contains 14 residues. Trimming took off 3 bases at V and 5 bases at J, with 10 bases between the two ends.

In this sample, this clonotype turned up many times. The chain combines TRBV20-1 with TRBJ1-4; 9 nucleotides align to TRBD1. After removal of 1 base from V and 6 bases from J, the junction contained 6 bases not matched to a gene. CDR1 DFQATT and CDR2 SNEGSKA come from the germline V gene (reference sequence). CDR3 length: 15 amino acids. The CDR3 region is CSARGDRDDYEKLFF. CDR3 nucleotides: TGCAGTGCTAGAGGGGACAGGGATGATTATGAAAAACTGTTTTTT.

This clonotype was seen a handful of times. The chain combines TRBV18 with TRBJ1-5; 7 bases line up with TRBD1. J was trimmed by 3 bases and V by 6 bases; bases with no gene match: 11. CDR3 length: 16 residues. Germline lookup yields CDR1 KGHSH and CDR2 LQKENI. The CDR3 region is CASSPYDREINQPQHF. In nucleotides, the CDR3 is TGTGCCAGCTCCCCATATGACAGGGAAATCAATCAGCCCCAGCATTTT.

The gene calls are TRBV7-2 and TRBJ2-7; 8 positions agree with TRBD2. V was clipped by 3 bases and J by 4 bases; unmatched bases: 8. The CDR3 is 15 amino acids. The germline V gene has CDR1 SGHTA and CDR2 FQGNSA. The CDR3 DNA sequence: TGTGCCAGCAGCTTTACTAGCGGCTACACATACGAGCAGTACTTC. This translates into CASSFTSGYTYEQYF.

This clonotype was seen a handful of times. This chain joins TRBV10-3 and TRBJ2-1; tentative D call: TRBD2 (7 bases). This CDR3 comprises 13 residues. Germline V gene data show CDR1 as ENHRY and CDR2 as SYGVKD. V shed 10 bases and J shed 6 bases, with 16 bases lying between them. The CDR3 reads CATLTAGANEQFF. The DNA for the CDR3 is TGTGCCACCTTGACCGCGGGGGCCAATGAGCAGTTCTTC.

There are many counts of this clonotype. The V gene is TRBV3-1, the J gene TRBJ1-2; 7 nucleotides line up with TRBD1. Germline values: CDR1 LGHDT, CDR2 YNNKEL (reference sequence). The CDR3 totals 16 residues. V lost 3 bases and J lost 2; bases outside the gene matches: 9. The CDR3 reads CASSHTTATGNYGYTF. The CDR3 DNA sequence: TGTGCCAGCAGCCACACTACCGCGACAGGGAACTATGGCTACACCTTC.

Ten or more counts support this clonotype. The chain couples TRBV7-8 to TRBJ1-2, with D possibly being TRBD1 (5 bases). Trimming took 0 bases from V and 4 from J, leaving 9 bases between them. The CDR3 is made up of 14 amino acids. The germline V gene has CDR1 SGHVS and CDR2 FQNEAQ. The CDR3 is CASSLAAGIYGYTF. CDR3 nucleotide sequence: TGTGCCAGCAGCTTAGCAGCAGGGATCTATGGCTACACCTTC.

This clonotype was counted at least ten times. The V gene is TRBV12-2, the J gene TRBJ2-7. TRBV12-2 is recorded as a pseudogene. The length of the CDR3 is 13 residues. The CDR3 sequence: CASRPIGSYEQYF. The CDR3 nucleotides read TGTGCAAGTCGCCCCATCGGGTCTTACGAGCAGTACTTC.

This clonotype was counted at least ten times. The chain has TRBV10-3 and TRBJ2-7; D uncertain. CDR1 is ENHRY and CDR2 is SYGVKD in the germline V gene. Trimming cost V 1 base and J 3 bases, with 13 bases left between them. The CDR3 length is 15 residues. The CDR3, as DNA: TGTGCCATCAGTGAGTTTAATAGCTTGGACTACGAGCAGTACTTC. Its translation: CAISEFNSLDYEQYF.

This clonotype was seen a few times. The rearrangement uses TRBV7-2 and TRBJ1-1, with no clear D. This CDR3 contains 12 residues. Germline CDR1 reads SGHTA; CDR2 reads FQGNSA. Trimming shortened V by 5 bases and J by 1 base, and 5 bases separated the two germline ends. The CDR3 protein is CASSIKNTEAFF. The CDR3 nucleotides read TGTGCCAGCAGCATCAAGAACACTGAAGCTTTCTTT.

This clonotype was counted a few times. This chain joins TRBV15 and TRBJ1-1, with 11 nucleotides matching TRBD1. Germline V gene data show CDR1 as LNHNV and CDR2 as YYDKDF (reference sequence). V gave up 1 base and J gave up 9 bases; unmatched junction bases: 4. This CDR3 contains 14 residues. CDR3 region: CATSRAGTGGKAFF. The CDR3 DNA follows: TGTGCCACCAGCAGAGCTGGGACAGGGGGGAAAGCTTTCTTT.

The CDR3 sequence: CSARVAFTDTQYF. In DNA form, the CDR3 reads TGCAGTGCTAGGGTAGCCTTCACAGATACGCAGTATTTT. The V gene is TRBV20-1, the J gene TRBJ2-3; unclear D gene. V was pared by 3 bases and J by 2 bases, with 9 bases between. Germline CDR1 reads DFQATT; CDR2 reads SNEGSKA (reference sequence). This CDR3 is built from 13 residues.

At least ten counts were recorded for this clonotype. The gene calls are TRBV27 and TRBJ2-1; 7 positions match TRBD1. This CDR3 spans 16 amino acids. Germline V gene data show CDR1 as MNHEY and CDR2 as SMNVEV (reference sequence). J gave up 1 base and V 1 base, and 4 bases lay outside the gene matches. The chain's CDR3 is CASSLLVQGSYNEQFF. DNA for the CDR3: TGTGCCAGCAGTTTATTGGTACAGGGGTCCTACAATGAGCAGTTCTTC.

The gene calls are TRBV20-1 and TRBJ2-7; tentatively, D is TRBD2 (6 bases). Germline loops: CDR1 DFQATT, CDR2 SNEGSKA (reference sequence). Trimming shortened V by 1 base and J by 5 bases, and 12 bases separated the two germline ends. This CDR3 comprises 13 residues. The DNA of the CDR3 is TGCAGTGCTAGAGCGGGAGTAGGCCACGAGCAGTACTTC. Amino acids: CSARAGVGHEQYF.

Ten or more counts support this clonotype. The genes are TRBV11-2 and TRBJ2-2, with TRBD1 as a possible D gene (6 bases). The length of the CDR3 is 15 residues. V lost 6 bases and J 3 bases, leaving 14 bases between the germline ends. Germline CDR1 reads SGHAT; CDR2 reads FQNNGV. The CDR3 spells CASSLTGLDTGELFF. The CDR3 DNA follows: TGTGCCAGCAGTTTAACAGGGTTGGACACCGGGGAGCTGTTTTTT. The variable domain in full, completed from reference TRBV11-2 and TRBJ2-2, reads EAGVAQSPRYKIIEKRQSVAFWCNPISGHATLYWYQQILGQGPKLLIQFQNNGVVDDSQLPKDRFSAERLKGVDSTLKIQPAKLEDSAVYLCASSLTGLDTGELFFGEGSRLTVL.

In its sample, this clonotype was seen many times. The CDR3 sequence is CSARRGAGTEAFF. For the CDR3, the DNA is TGCAGTGCTAGACGGGGGGCGGGCACTGAAGCTTTCTTT. The chain combines TRBV20-1 with TRBJ1-1; tentatively, D is TRBD1 (6 bases). The CDR3 has 13 residues. The germline V and J ends were trimmed by 2 bases and 4 bases, with 11 bases remaining between them. Germline-derived CDR1 and CDR2 are DFQATT and SNEGSKA (reference sequence).

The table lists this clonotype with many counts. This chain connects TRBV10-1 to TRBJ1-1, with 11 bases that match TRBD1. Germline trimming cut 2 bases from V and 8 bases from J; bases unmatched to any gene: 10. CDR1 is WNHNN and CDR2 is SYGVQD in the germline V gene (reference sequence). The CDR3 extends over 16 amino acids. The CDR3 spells CASSEHRTGGIGEAFF. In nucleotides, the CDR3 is TGCGCCAGCAGTGAGCATCGGACAGGGGGCATAGGGGAAGCTTTCTTT.

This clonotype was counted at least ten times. The CDR3 reads CASSHHGTGLYNEQFF. For the CDR3, the DNA is TGTGCCAGCAGCCATCACGGGACGGGGCTCTACAATGAGCAGTTCTTC. The chain carries TRBV3-1 and TRBJ2-1, with D perhaps matching TRBD1 or TRBD2 (5 bases each). Germline V gene sequence: CDR1 LGHDT, CDR2 YNNKEL (reference sequence). CDR3 length: 16 residues. V lost 3 bases and J lost 3, with 15 bases in between.

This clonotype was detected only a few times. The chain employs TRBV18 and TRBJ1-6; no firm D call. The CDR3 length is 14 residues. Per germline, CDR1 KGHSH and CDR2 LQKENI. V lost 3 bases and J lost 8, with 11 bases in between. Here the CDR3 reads CASSPGGADSPLHF. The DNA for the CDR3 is TGTGCCAGCTCACCCGGAGGCGCGGATTCACCCCTCCACTTT.

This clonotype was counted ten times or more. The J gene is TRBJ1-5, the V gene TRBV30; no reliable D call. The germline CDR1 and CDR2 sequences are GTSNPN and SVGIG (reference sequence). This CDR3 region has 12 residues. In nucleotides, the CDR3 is TGTGCTGGGAGATGGGGAAATCAGCCCCAGCATTTT. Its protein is CAGRWGNQPQHF.

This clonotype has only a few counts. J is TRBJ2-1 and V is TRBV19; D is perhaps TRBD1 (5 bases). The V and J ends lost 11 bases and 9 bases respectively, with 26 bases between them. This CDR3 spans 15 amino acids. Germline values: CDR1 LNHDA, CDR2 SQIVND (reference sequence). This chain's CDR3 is CASKVGPGLKSEQFF. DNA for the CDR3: TGTGCCTCAAAGGTAGGGCCAGGGCTGAAAAGTGAGCAGTTCTTC.

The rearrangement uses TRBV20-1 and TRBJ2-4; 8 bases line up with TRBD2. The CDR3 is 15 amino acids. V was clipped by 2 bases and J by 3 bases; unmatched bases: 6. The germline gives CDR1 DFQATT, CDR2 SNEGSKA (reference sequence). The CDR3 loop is CSARPSGLNKNIQYF. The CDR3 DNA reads TGCAGTGCTAGACCTAGCGGGCTGAACAAAAACATTCAGTACTTC.

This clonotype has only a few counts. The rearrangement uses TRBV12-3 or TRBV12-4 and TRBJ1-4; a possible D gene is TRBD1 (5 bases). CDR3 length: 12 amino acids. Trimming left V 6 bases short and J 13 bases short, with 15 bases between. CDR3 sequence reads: CASRFPGLRLFF. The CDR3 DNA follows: TGTGCCAGCAGATTTCCAGGGTTAAGACTGTTTTTT.

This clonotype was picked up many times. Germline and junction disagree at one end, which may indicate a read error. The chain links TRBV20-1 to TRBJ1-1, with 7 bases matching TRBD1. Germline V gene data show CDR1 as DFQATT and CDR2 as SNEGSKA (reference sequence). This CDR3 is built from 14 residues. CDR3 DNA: TGCAGTGCTCCCGGGACAGCCCTGAAGACTGAAGCTTTCTTT. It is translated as CSAPGTALKTEAFF.